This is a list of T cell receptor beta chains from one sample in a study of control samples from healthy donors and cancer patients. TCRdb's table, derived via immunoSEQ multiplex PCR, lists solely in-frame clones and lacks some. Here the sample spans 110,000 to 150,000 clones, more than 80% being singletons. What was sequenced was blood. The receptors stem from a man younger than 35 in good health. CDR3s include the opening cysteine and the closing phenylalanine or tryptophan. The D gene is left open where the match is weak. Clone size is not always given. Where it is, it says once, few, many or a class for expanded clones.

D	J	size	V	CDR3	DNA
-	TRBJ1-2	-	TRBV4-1	CASSQLGSYGYTF	TGCGCCAGCAGCCAGCTAGGCTCCTATGGCTACACCTTC
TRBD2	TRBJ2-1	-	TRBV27	CASRTGTSGGPSYNEQFF	TGTGCCAGCAGAACCGGGACTAGCGGGGGCCCCTCCTACAATGAGCAGTTCTTC
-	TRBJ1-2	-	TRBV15	CATSRVAGNYGYTF	TGTGCCACCAGCAGAGTGGCAGGGAACTATGGCTACACCTTC
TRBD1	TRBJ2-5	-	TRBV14	CASSQNTGTAKETQYF	TGTGCCAGCAGCCAAAACACCGGGACAGCGAAAGAGACCCAGTACTTC
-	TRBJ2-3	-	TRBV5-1	CASSFSGYQSTDTQYF	TGCGCCAGCAGCTTTTCTGGGTATCAAAGCACAGATACGCAGTATTTT
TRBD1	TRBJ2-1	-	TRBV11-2	CASSSGQGSYNEQFF	TGTGCCAGCAGCTCCGGACAGGGGTCCTACAATGAGCAGTTCTTC
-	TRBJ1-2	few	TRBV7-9	CASSLGGIAGYTF	TGTGCCAGCAGCTTAGGGGGAATCGCAGGCTACACCTTC
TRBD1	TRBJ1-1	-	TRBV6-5	CASSYSQGATEAFF	TGTGCCAGCAGTTACTCACAGGGGGCGACTGAAGCTTTCTTT
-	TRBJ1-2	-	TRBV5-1	CATAGHPNYGYTF	TGCGCCACGGCTGGGCACCCTAACTATGGCTACACCTTC
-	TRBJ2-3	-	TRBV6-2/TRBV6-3	CASSLIPGDPDTQYF	TGTGCCAGCAGTTTAATCCCAGGGGACCCAGATACGCAGTATTTT
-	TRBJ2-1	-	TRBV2	CASSERGYSYNEQFF	TGTGCCAGCAGTGAACGGGGGTACTCCTACAATGAGCAGTTCTTC
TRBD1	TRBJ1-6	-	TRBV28	CASSFSLQGNLHF	TGTGCCAGCAGTTTCTCTCTACAGGGGAACCTCCACTTT
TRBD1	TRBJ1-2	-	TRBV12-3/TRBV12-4	CASRLQGAYGYTF	TGTGCCAGCAGACTACAGGGGGCCTATGGCTACACCTTC
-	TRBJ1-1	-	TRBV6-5	CASSYSTAMNTEAFF	TGTGCCAGCAGTTACTCGACGGCGATGAACACTGAAGCTTTCTTT
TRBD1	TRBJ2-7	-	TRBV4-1	CASKDRGRDEQYF	TGCGCCAGCAAGGACAGGGGACGCGACGAGCAGTACTTC
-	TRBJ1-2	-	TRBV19	CASSIDLSEAYYGYTF	TGTGCCAGTAGTATAGACCTGTCGGAGGCTTACTATGGCTACACCTTC
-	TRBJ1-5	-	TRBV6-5	CASSLRARGQPQHF	TGTGCCAGCAGTCTGAGAGCTCGTGGTCAGCCCCAGCATTTT
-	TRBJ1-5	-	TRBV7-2	CASSRTTGAYQPQHF	TGTGCCAGCAGCCGGACAACAGGAGCATATCAGCCCCAGCATTTT
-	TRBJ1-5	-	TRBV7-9	CASSLVLGLGNQPQHF	TGTGCCAGCAGCTTAGTCCTGGGGTTGGGCAATCAGCCCCAGCATTTT
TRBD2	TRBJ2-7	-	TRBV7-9	CASSTTSGGTYEQYF	TGTGCCAGCAGCACTACTAGCGGGGGTACCTACGAGCAGTACTTC
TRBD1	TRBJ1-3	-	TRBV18	CASSPIGQGSTGNTIYF	TGTGCCAGCTCACCTATAGGACAGGGCTCTACAGGAAACACCATATATTTT
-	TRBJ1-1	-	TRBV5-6	CASSFNLNTEAFF	TGTGCCAGCAGCTTTAACTTGAACACTGAAGCTTTCTTT